What follows are 29 T cell receptor beta chains derived from one specimen sequenced in a study of cytomegalovirus exposure and HLA in healthy donors listed by TCRdb under 2017. Libraries came from the immunoSEQ multiplex PCR assay. For the multiplex PCR, a mixture combining 60 forward primers for TCR Vbeta segments and 13 reverse primers for TCR Jbeta segments was used. The table comes from immuneACCESS by way of TCRdb, which keeps in-frame sequences with V and J called. Part of the clones is missing from these tables; in studies checked, under half for an unresolved V gene and the rest for unknown reasons. This sample gives fewer than 250,000 clones in total; roughly 77% of them show up just once. The ten largest clonotypes hold 3.4% of the sample. The sample was PBMCs. All receptors come from a man aged 40-49 years in good health and CMV-seropositive.

The chain recombines TRBV5-8 with TRBJ2-7; maybe TRBD2 (5 bases). Germline lookup yields CDR1 SGHTS and CDR2 YDEGEE. V lost 4 bases and J 2 bases, leaving 10 bases between the germline ends. The CDR3 sequence is 13 residues long. Written as DNA, the CDR3 is TGTGCCAGCAGCCCGCGGGTTCCCTACGAGCAGTACTTC. This translates into CASSPRVPYEQYF. Using reference TRBV5-8 and TRBJ2-7 for the parts outside the CDR3, the full variable domain is EAGVTQSPTHLIKTRGQQATLRCSPISGHTSVYWYQQALGLGLQFLLWYDEGEERNRGNFPPRFSGRQFPNYSSELNVNALELEDSALYLCASSPRVPYEQYFGPGTRLTVT.

Written as DNA, the CDR3 is TGTGCCAGCAGCTCCGGGAATTCACCCCTCCACTTT. Amino acids: CASSSGNSPLHF. V gene TRBV7-9 combines with J gene TRBJ1-6, with D uncertain. Germline loops: CDR1 SEHNR, CDR2 FQNEAQ (reference sequence). The CDR3 totals 12 residues. V was clipped by 4 bases and J by 7 bases, with 5 bases between them.

The chain has TRBV27 and TRBJ1-4; perhaps TRBD1 as D (6 bases). The CDR3 is made up of 14 amino acids. The germline V gene encodes CDR1 MNHEY and CDR2 SMNVEV (reference sequence). V was clipped by 6 bases and J by 5 bases, with 13 bases between them. CDR3 sequence reads: CASSHGGPNEKLFF. The CDR3 coding sequence is TGTGCCAGCAGCCATGGGGGCCCAAATGAAAAACTGTTTTTT.

The chain couples TRBV19 to TRBJ2-3; TRBD2 agrees at 10 bases. The germline CDR1 and CDR2 sequences are LNHDA and SQIVND (reference sequence). With V trimmed by 3 bases and J by 5 bases, 5 bases remained unmatched. This CDR3 region has 15 residues. CDR3 protein: CASSIERGGEDTQYF. The CDR3 DNA is TGTGCCAGTAGTATCGAGCGGGGGGGTGAAGATACGCAGTATTTT. Looking up the rest from reference TRBV19 and TRBJ2-3 gives the full variable domain: DGGITQSPKYLFRKEGQNVTLSCEQNLNHDAMYWYRQDPGQGLRLIYYSQIVNDFQKGDIAEGYSVSREKKESFPLTVTSAQKNPTAFYLCASSIERGGEDTQYFGPGTRLTVL.

This clone showed up just once. The V gene is TRBV6-5, the J gene TRBJ2-7; no clear D gene. Germline CDR1 is MNHEY and CDR2 is SVGAGI. V was cut by 0 bases and J by 2 bases, with 11 bases left in between. The CDR3 consists of 15 residues. The CDR3 region has the DNA TGTGCCAGCAGTTACTCGGGCAGGATTCCCTACGAGCAGTACTTC. It encodes CASSYSGRIPYEQYF.

The chain employs TRBV6-6 and TRBJ1-4; TRBD1 might be the D (5 bases). Trimming took off 5 bases at V and 5 bases at J, with 12 bases between the two ends. The CDR3 loop spans 14 amino acids. Germline CDR1 MNHNY, CDR2 SVGAGI (reference sequence). CDR3 region: CASSRQRPNEKLFF. CDR3 in DNA: TGTGCCAGCAGTCGACAGAGGCCCAATGAAAAACTGTTTTTT.

The chain has TRBV28 and TRBJ2-7, with TRBD1 identical over 11 bases. Trimming removed 5 bases from V and 2 bases from J; junction bases left unmatched: 8. The CDR3 consists of 16 residues. Germline CDR1 MDHEN, CDR2 SYDVKM. The CDR3 nucleotides are TGTGCCAGCAGTGCTTCCGGGACAGGGGGAACCTACGAGCAGTACTTC. Its translation is CASSASGTGGTYEQYF.

DNA for the CDR3: TGTGCCAGCACCCAGGCCAGCGGGAGGGCCTCGTACCAAGAGACCCAGTACTTC. Translated, it gives CASTQASGRASYQETQYF. V usage is TRBV13 and J usage is TRBJ2-5, with TRBD2 matching over 10 bases. V lost 7 bases to trimming and J lost 0 bases; unmatched junction nucleotides: 14. The germline V gene encodes CDR1 PRHDT and CDR2 FYEKMQ (reference sequence). This CDR3 is 18 amino acids long.

J is TRBJ2-3 and V is TRBV5-1; a weak D match, TRBD1 (5 bases). The CDR3 is 13 residues long. From germline, CDR1 is SGHRS and CDR2 YFSETQ. Deletions cut 6 bases from V and 0 bases from J, with 8 bases between. For the CDR3, the DNA is TGCGCCAGCACCAGGGATAGCACAGATACGCAGTATTTT. It yields the protein CASTRDSTDTQYF. Drawing the rest from reference TRBV5-1 and TRBJ2-3, the complete variable domain is KAGVTQTPRYLIKTRGQQVTLSCSPISGHRSVSWYQQTPGQGLQFLFEYFSETQRNKGNFPGRFSGRQFSNSRSEMNVSTLELGDSALYLCASTRDSTDTQYFGPGTRLTVL.

The genes are TRBV29-1 and TRBJ2-3; 11 bases agree with TRBD2. Germline assignment: CDR1 SQVTM and CDR2 ANQGSEA. The CDR3 totals 15 residues. With V trimmed by 6 bases and J by 2 bases, 7 bases remained unmatched. For the CDR3, the DNA is TGCAGCGTGCTACTAGCGGGGGCCTTCACAGATACGCAGTATTTT. Translated: CSVLLAGAFTDTQYF.

V usage is TRBV5-4 and J usage is TRBJ2-7; TRBD1 matches 8 bases. Germline CDR1 and CDR2: SGHNT and YYREEE (reference sequence). V was clipped by 3 bases and J by 0 bases; unmatched bases: 8. The CDR3 totals 16 residues. The CDR3 here is CASSSRDRPVSYEQYF. As DNA, the CDR3 is TGTGCCAGCAGCTCTAGGGACAGGCCCGTCTCCTACGAGCAGTACTTC.

The genes are TRBV19 and TRBJ2-2; D is unclear. Trimming removed 4 bases at V and 3 bases at J, with 6 bases between. CDR3 length: 13 amino acids. The germline V gene encodes CDR1 LNHDA and CDR2 SQIVND (reference sequence). The CDR3 here is CASSTSYTGELFF. The CDR3 DNA is TGTGCCAGTAGTACCTCCTACACCGGGGAGCTGTTTTTT.

This clone was counted a single time. The V gene is TRBV4-2, the J gene TRBJ2-5; 9 positions match TRBD2. V lost 1 base and J lost 0; bases outside the gene matches: 0. The CDR3 contains 15 residues. Germline CDR1 and CDR2: LGHNA and YNFKEQ. This CDR3 reads CASSQGTSDQETQYF. The CDR3 bases are TGTGCCAGCAGCCAAGGGACTAGCGACCAAGAGACCCAGTACTTC.

J is TRBJ1-1 and V is TRBV5-1; a possible D gene is TRBD1 (6 bases). Germline CDR1 and CDR2: SGHRS and YFSETQ. The V end was cut by 6 bases, the J end by 4 bases, with 13 bases between. The CDR3 totals 13 residues. CDR3 DNA sequence: TGCGCCAGCAAACAGGGTCGCGTCACTGAAGCTTTCTTT. Protein sequence: CASKQGRVTEAFF.

The J gene is TRBJ2-5, the V gene TRBV9; possibly TRBD1 for D (5 bases). Trimming took off 0 bases at V and 3 bases at J, with 12 bases between the two ends. Per the germline V gene, CDR1 is SGDLS and CDR2 is YYNGEE. This CDR3 has 15 residues. The CDR3 nucleotides read TGTGCCAGCAGCGTAGGGGGTATCAGGGAAGAGACCCAGTACTTC. Translation gives CASSVGGIREETQYF.

The V and J genes are TRBV10-2 and TRBJ2-7; tentative D call: TRBD1 (6 bases). Germline CDR1 is WSHSY and CDR2 is SAAADI. The ends were cut back, 2 bases at V and 3 bases at J, with 11 bases in the middle. This CDR3 is built from 14 residues. This CDR3 is CASSEGQRIYEQYF. The CDR3 nucleotides are TGCGCCAGCAGTGAGGGACAGAGAATCTACGAGCAGTACTTC.

V and J are TRBV18 and TRBJ2-4; D may be TRBD2 (5 bases). The length of the CDR3 is 13 residues. Germline loops: CDR1 KGHSH, CDR2 LQKENI. Deletions cut 5 bases from V and 1 base from J, with 6 bases between. CDR3 coding DNA: TGTGCCAGCTCAGGGGAGGCCAAAAACATTCAGTACTTC. Protein sequence: CASSGEAKNIQYF.

This clone appeared a few times. The chain links TRBV5-1 to TRBJ2-1; 9 nucleotides align to TRBD2. The ends lost 0 bases at V and 4 bases at J; junction bases unmatched: 2. This CDR3 has 15 amino acids. Germline V gives CDR1 SGHRS, CDR2 YFSETQ. CDR3 loop: CASSLVAGEYNEQFF. Here the CDR3 DNA reads TGCGCCAGCAGCTTGGTAGCGGGGGAATACAATGAGCAGTTCTTC.

To note about this clone: Sequence at one end of the junction differs from germline and may be a read error. The chain is built from TRBV7-9 and TRBJ1-4, with 7 bases that match TRBD1. Looked up from germline, CDR1 is SEHNR and CDR2 is FQNEAQ (reference sequence). The CDR3 runs 18 residues. This chain's CDR3 is CASSPIGRPGQLNEKLFF. For the CDR3, the DNA is TGTGCCAGCAGCCCGATCGGCCGTCCGGGACAGCTTAATGAAAAGCTGTTTTTT. The full variable domain, rest sourced from reference TRBV7-9 and TRBJ1-4, is DTGVSQNPRHKITKRGQNVTFRCDPISEHNRLYWYRQTLGQGPEFLTYFQNEAQLEKSRLLSDRFSAERPKGSFSTLEIQRTEQGDSAMYLCASSPIGRPGQLNEKLFFGSGTQLSVL.

The genes are TRBV5-1 and TRBJ2-7; 8 positions agree with TRBD1. J lost 5 bases, V lost 3 bases, and 1 base had no gene match. In germline, CDR1 is SGHRS, CDR2 YFSETQ. The length of the CDR3 is 12 residues. The CDR3 DNA reads as TGCGCCAGCAGCTCAGGGGGCAACGAGCAGTACTTC. It specifies CASSSGGNEQYF. Full variable domain (remainder filled in from reference TRBV5-1 and TRBJ2-7): KAGVTQTPRYLIKTRGQQVTLSCSPISGHRSVSWYQQTPGQGLQFLFEYFSETQRNKGNFPGRFSGRQFSNSRSEMNVSTLELGDSALYLCASSSGGNEQYFGPGTRLTVT.

This sequence joins TRBV7-6 and TRBJ1-1; TRBD1 agrees at 9 bases. J was trimmed by 1 base and V by 4 bases; bases with no gene match: 4. CDR1 is SGHVS and CDR2 is FNYEAQ in the germline V gene. The CDR3 spans 15 residues. DNA of the CDR3: TGTGCCAGCAGCTCCACGGGACAGGGGAACACTGAAGCTTTCTTT. Translating it yields CASSSTGQGNTEAFF.

The chain couples TRBV5-1 to TRBJ1-1; 8 nucleotides match TRBD1. Germline-derived CDR1 and CDR2 are SGHRS and YFSETQ. J gave up 4 bases and V 4 bases, and 3 bases lay outside the gene matches. The CDR3 consists of 13 residues. CDR3 region: CASSLDRGTEAFF. The CDR3 DNA is TGCGCCAGCAGCCTCGACAGGGGCACTGAAGCTTTCTTT.

The chain recombines TRBV19 with TRBJ2-7; 8 nucleotides align to TRBD1. After removal of 1 base from V and 2 bases from J, the junction contained 10 bases not matched to a gene. This CDR3 spans 17 amino acids. The germline V gene encodes CDR1 LNHDA and CDR2 SQIVND (reference sequence). CDR3 nucleotides: TGTGCCAGTAGTATAGCCCACACAGGGGGTTCGGCCTACGAGCAGTACTTC. It encodes CASSIAHTGGSAYEQYF.

The chain combines TRBV19 with TRBJ1-5; TRBD1 matches at 8 bases. The CDR3 sequence is 16 residues long. From germline, CDR1 is LNHDA and CDR2 SQIVND (reference sequence). The ends lost 5 bases at V and 0 bases at J; junction bases unmatched: 6. This chain's CDR3 is CASSYVQGASNQPQHF. The CDR3 coding sequence is TGTGCCAGTAGTTACGTTCAGGGGGCTAGCAATCAGCCCCAGCATTTT.

This rearrangement joins TRBV5-1 to TRBJ1-4, with D tentatively TRBD1 (5 bases). Trimming removed 7 bases from V and 6 bases from J, with 16 bases in between. The CDR3 contains 14 residues. From germline, CDR1 is SGHRS and CDR2 YFSETQ. The CDR3: CASAGGLRDEKLFF. CDR3 nucleotide sequence: TGCGCCAGCGCCGGGGGTCTTCGGGATGAAAAACTGTTTTTT.

The chain uses TRBV4-1 and TRBJ2-3, with 8 positions matching TRBD2. Germline assignment: CDR1 MGHRA and CDR2 YSYEKL. The CDR3 is 16 residues long. The junction had 10 bases not matched to a gene; V was cut back by 1 base and J by 7 bases. This chain's CDR3 is CASSQGGTGGPYTQYF. The DNA for the CDR3 is TGCGCCAGCAGCCAAGGAGGGACGGGAGGGCCATATACGCAGTATTTT.

The rearrangement joins TRBV5-5 to TRBJ2-2; 9 bases are shared with TRBD2. V was pared by 1 base and J by 3 bases, with 10 bases of the junction left unmatched. This CDR3 comprises 18 residues. Germline CDR1 and CDR2: SGHKS and YYEKEE (reference sequence). This CDR3 reads CASSLTAGGPEYTGELFF. The CDR3 nucleotides are TGTGCCAGCAGCTTGACGGCGGGAGGGCCAGAGTACACCGGGGAGCTGTTTTTT.

This clone has just one count. The rearrangement links TRBV6-1 to TRBJ1-5; 7 nucleotides agree with TRBD1. After removal of 2 bases from V and 2 bases from J, the junction contained 3 bases not matched to a gene. Germline assignment: CDR1 MNHNS and CDR2 SASEGT. This CDR3 contains 15 residues. The CDR3 loop reads CASSETGVGNQPQHF. The CDR3 nucleotides are TGTGCCAGCAGTGAAACAGGGGTCGGCAATCAGCCCCAGCATTTT.

The rearrangement links TRBV29-1 to TRBJ1-1; 7 nucleotides match TRBD1. CDR1 is SQVTM and CDR2 is ANQGSEA in the germline V gene. CDR3 length: 12 amino acids. V lost 7 bases and J lost 4; bases outside the gene matches: 6. CDR3 DNA: TGCAGCGACAGGGGTATGGGCACTGAAGCTTTCTTT. Its translation is CSDRGMGTEAFF.